This T cell receptor (beta chain) was captured by sequencing in a study of OX40 agonist ivuxolimab in advanced cancers. Study at large: The patients' treatment was ivuxolimab, an agonistic anti-OX40 (CD134) antibody. A male proportion of approximately 80% was recorded, with mean age roughly 60 years and range roughly 23 to 85.

CDR3 length: 16 residues. Germline trimming cut 6 bases from V and 4 bases from J; bases unmatched to any gene: 12. CDR1 MDHEN and CDR2 SYDVKM come from the germline V gene. A remark on this clone: The antigen is not known.

Study-level points and caveats: Expanded peripheral T cells had an undetermined antigen specificity.

Method: immunoSEQ multiplex PCR; TCRdb's copy keeps in-frame clones and lacks some. The table has about 94,000 clones, more than 75% seen once. This sample comprised CD4+ or CD8+ T cells sorted from blood, obtained in a trial of the OX40 agonist ivuxolimab. The chain employs TRBV28 and TRBJ2-7; 10 nucleotides align to TRBD1. The TCR sequence derives from an adult with an advanced solid tumor such as melanoma, head and neck, liver or kidney cancer. The chain's CDR3 is CASRTAGQGGLYEQYF. CDR3 sequence (DNA): TGTGCCAGCAGAACTGCTGGACAGGGGGGATTGTACGAGCAGTACTTC.